This record looks at one TCR beta chain sequence and its context. A few counts support this clonotype. Its antigen remains undetermined. No base qualities exist here, and no much larger clone lies one base off it. The data stem from a study of CD8 T cells in ankylosing spondylitis (TCRdb year 2017). The study in broad terms: To find TCR variants linked to disease, the study profiled T cell receptor beta repertoires in ankylosing spondylitis patients and healthy donors. Peripheral blood was sampled, and synovial fluid was also collected from ankylosing spondylitis patients. The whole study cohort included over a hundred healthy donors and 25 ankylosing spondylitis patients.

Counted from cysteine to phenylalanine, this CDR3 has 14 amino acids. Only the CDR3 portion is preserved as DNA: 42 bases, with reading frame beginning at the first base. CDR1 DFQATT and CDR2 SNEGSKA are derived from the germline V gene (reference sequence). V is reduced by 3 bases and J by 6 bases, leaving a spacing of 16 bases between them. Sequencer: Illumina HiSeq 2500. Quantitative 5'-RACE with molecular barcodes was the method used to prepare the TCR beta libraries. The original methods were these. To identify disease-linked TCR variants, a new computational method was used, one built on a probabilistic model of VDJ rearrangement. TCRdb took the public reads, trimmed them with fastp at Q25, ran MiXCR for clone calling and kept in-frame beta chains. Rows are unified per CDR3 protein, each entry keeping the most common DNA and genes. V and J calls and clone size were set by TCRdb, not the authors. In this sample the table shows fewer than 550,000 distinct CDR3 sequences, roughly 5.2% of which occur a single time. Under 4.5% of the sample is in the top ten clones.

The study at large found these results: The disease-linked clones were reported to be significantly enriched in matched synovial fluid samples from ankylosing spondylitis patients. The disease-linked clones had a CD8+ phenotype and were found at relatively low frequencies in peripheral blood. Some motif variants had previously been reported in the synovial fluid and blood of reactive arthritis patients, which suggests shared mechanisms of disease initiation. Blood from ankylosing spondylitis patients appeared to be characterized by a TCR beta motif composed of several highly homologous amino acid variants.

The clonotype originates from a male donor with ankylosing spondylitis. The source material was blood, either unsorted or a sorted T cell fraction (not recorded which). The V and J segments used are TRBV20-1 and TRBJ2-3; TRBD2 is a weak D gene call, 6 bases matching. CDR3 sequence: CSASRDSAPDTQYF. In nucleotide form, the sequence is TGCAGTGCTAGCCGGGACTCCGCGCCGGATACGCAGTATTTT.